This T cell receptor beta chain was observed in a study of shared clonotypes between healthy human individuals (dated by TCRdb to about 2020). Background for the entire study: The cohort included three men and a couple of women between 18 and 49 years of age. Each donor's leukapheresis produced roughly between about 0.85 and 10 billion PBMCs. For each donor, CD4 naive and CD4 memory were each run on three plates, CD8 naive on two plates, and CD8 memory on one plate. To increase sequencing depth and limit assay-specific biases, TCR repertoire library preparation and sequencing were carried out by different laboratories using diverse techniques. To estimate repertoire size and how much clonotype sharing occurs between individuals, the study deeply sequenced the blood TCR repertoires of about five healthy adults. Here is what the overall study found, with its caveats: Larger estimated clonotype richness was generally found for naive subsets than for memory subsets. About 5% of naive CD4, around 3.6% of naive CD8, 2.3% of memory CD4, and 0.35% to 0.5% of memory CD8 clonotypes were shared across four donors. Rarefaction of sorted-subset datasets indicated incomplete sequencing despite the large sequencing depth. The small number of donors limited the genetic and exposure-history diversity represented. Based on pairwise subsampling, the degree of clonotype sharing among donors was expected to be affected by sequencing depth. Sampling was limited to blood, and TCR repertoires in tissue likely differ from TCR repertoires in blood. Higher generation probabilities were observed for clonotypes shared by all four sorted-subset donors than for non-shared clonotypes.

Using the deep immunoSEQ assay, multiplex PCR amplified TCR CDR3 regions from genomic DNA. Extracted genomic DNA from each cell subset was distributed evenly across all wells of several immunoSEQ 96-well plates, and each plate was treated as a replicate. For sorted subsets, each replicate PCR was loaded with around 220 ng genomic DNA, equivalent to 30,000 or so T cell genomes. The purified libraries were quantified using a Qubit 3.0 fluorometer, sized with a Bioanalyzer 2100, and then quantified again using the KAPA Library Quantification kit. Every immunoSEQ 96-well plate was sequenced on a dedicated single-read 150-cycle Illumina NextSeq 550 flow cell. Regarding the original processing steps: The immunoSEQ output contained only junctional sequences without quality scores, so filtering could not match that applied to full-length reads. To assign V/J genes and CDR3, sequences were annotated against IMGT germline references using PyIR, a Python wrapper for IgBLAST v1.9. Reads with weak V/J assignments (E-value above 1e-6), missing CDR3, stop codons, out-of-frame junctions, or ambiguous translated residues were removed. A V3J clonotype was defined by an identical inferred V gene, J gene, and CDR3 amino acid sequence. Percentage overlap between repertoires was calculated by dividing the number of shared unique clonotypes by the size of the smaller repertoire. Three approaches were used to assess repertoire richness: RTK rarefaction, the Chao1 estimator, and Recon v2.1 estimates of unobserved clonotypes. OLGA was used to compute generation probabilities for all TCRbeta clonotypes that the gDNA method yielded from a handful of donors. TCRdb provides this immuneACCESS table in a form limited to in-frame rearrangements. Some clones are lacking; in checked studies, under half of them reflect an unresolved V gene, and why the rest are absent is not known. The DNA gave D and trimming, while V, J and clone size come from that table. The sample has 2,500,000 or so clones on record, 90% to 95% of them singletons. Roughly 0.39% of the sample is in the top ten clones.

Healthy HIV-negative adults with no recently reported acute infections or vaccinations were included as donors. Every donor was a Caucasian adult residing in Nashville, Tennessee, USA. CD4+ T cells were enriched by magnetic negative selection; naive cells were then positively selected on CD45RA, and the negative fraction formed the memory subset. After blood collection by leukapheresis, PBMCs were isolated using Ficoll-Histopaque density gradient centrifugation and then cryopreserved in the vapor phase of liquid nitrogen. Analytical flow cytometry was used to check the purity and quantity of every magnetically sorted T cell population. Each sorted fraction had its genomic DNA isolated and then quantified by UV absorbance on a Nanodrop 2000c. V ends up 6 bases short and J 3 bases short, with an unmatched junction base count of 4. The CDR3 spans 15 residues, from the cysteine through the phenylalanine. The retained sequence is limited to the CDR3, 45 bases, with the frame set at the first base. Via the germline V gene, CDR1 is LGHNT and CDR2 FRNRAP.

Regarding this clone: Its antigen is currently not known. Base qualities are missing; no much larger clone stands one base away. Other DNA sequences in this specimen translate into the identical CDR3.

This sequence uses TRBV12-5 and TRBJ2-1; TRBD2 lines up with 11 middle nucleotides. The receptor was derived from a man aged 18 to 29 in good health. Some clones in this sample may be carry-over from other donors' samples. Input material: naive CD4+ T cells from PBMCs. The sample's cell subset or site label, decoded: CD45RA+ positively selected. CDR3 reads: CASGPGTSGYNEQFF. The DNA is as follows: TGTGCTAGTGGACCAGGGACTAGCGGCTACAATGAGCAGTTCTTC.